This T cell receptor (beta chain) was identified during a study of beta chain features in type 1 diabetes. Across the study: Healthy donors and patients showed comparable age, gender and cell yields. Regarding the study as a whole: Here, the possible influence of HLA type (on TCRB rearrangement) remained unresolved. Shorter TCRB CDR3s, moderately but significantly so, were found in Type 1 diabetes patients in all four CD4+ subsets. Because the template was cDNA, high-expressing cells might be over-represented.

Notes on this clone: Antigen unknown.

cDNA synthesis used the whole RNA isolate, giving expressed TCRB sequences. Profiled with immunoSEQ multiplex PCR; TCRdb holds only in-frame clones, not every one. This repertoire shows fewer than 450,000 clones, roughly 14% found once; its top ten account for roughly 0.016%. The CDR3 has 13 residues. The V and J ends lost 5 bases and 6 bases respectively, with 11 bases between them. Germline V CDR1 and CDR2: LNHDA, SQIVND (reference sequence). Only one heparinised blood draw was taken per donor, and its volume averaged about 116 mL. The sequence was obtained from a woman aged 18-35 years with type 1 diabetes. The V call is TRBV19, the J call TRBJ1-5; D might be TRBD1 (5 bases). The material sequenced was naive CD4+ T cells from blood. The CDR3 DNA follows: TGTGCCAGTAGTCCAGGAGGGGCTCAGCCCCAGCATTTT. Protein sequence: CASSPGGAQPQHF.